The TCR beta chain described here comes from a study of blood T cells in healthy people across ages. The germline V gene encodes CDR1 MNHNY and CDR2 SVGAGI (reference sequence). The V and J ends lost 6 bases and 5 bases, in that order; junction bases with no gene match: 9. This CDR3 contains 14 residues. A second PCR, run for about 7 to 11 cycles, used a sample-barcoded 5' primer plus a J-beta primer mix. One entry per CDR3 protein results from TCRdb running MiXCR on the 5' RACE reads. Of about 640,000 distinct CDR3 sequences in the sample, 58% were seen once. Turning to this clonotype: The antigen is undetermined.

General observations from the study: CMV status of donors was not determined, possibly confounding expanded clonotype changes.

Whenever a sample was processed, at least 6.5 million PBMCs were isolated. The TCR originated in a man in his fifties or sixties in good health. Material: blood. This chain joins TRBV6-6 and TRBJ1-2; 7 nucleotides agree with TRBD1. CDR3 region: CASSWGQQTYGYTF. CDR3 nucleotide sequence: TGTGCCAGCAGCTGGGGACAGCAGACGTATGGCTACACCTTC.